This passage covers 4 T cell receptor beta chains from one sample sequenced in a study of T-cell reconstitution after alpha-beta-depleted transplantation in children. Unique molecular identifiers were incorporated during preparation of the TCRbeta library. TCRdb redid the calling of the PCR reads with MiXCR, one entry per CDR3 protein. This sample has 28,000 or so distinct CDR3 sequences, with roughly 19% found just once. The sequenced sample was PBMCs, mostly from graft donor cells, obtained 60 days after TCRalphabeta/CD19-depleted stem cell transplant. These receptors originate from a male patient between 2 and 10 years old who had a stem cell transplant for acute lymphoblastic leukemia, so the T cells may come from the graft donor.

This chain links TRBV4-2 with TRBJ1-2; weak D call: TRBD1 (6 bases). Germline loops: CDR1 LGHNA, CDR2 YNFKEQ. Between the trimmed V and J ends, which lost 4 bases and 1 base, there was a span of 13 bases. The CDR3 totals 15 residues. The CDR3 loop reads CASSPRQANNYGYTF. For the CDR3, the DNA is TGTGCCAGCAGCCCTCGACAGGCCAATAACTATGGCTACACCTTC.

In this sample, this clonotype turned up many times. J is TRBJ1-1 and V is TRBV11-2, with 7 bases that match TRBD1. The trim removed 5 bases at V and 0 bases at J, leaving 12 bases unmatched. Germline loops: CDR1 SGHAT, CDR2 FQNNGV. This CDR3 contains 17 residues. CDR3 coding DNA: TGTGCCAGCAGCCCCCAGGGGGGTTCTTTCATGAACACTGAAGCTTTCTTT. Its protein is CASSPQGGSFMNTEAFF.

This clonotype was detected many times. The chain carries TRBV11-2 and TRBJ2-5; TRBD1 is a possible D gene (5 bases). The CDR3 length is 15 residues. The germline CDR1 and CDR2 sequences are SGHAT and FQNNGV. Between the trimmed V and J ends, which lost 5 bases and 6 bases, there was a span of 19 bases. CDR3 protein: CASSPVDTGAQTQYF. The CDR3, as DNA: TGTGCCAGCAGCCCAGTGGACACAGGCGCCCAGACCCAGTACTTC.

This clonotype was detected only a few times. The gene calls are TRBV9 and TRBJ2-4, with 11 bases that match TRBD1. V dropped 2 bases and J dropped 0; count of bases not matched to a gene: 4. This CDR3 region has 17 residues. Germline CDR1 and CDR2: SGDLS and YYNGEE. CDR3 in DNA: TGTGCCAGCAGCGTGGGGGACAGGGGGGTAGCCAAAAACATTCAGTACTTC. It translates to CASSVGDRGVAKNIQYF.